This TCR beta chain was sequenced in a study of blood T cells in healthy people across ages. This clonotype was detected many times. Germline assignment: CDR1 SQVTM and CDR2 ANQGSEA. The CDR3 has 16 residues. Germline trimming cut 4 bases from V and 0 bases from J; bases unmatched to any gene: 8. A second PCR, run for roughly 7 to 12 cycles, used a sample-barcoded 5' primer plus a J-beta primer mix. TCRdb independently ran MiXCR on the 5' RACE reads; one entry per CDR3 protein. The data contain around 780,000 distinct CDR3 sequences, more than 25% of them singletons. In terms of origin and age, donors were healthy Caucasian individuals from Russia aged about 6 to 90. In addition, the sample was reused for a study of T cells of mothers and their children. From that second work: At a rate of 1.5 ug per 15 ul, cDNA synthesis received all of the extracted RNA.

The TCR originated in a boy between 5 and 17 years old in good health. Sequenced material: blood. V is TRBV29-1 and J is TRBJ2-3, with 9 bases fitting TRBD2. The CDR3 reads CSVGALTSGSTDTQYF. CDR3 DNA: TGCAGCGTTGGCGCCCTCACTAGCGGGAGCACAGATACGCAGTATTTT.